This TCR beta chain was profiled in a study of T cells in Graves' hyperthyroidism and ophthalmopathy. Study-level information: At the time of initial diagnosis and before any treatment, peripheral blood was collected.

Amplification yielded TCR beta CDR3 regions, with RNA transcripts as the source. The primer set for the first-round RT-PCR of the TCR CDR3 was HTBI. TCRdb reprocessed the multiplex PCR reads with MiXCR, giving one entry per CDR3 protein. The data show roughly 800,000 distinct CDR3 sequences, more than 30% seen once. Study-wide points: The model made its ophthalmopathy prediction, and onset followed a median around 6.9 months later.

In its sample, this clonotype was seen many times. Its antigen is currently unknown. Clinicians diagnosed patients from clinical symptoms, serum thyroxine and TRAb, thyroid ultrasound and orbital computed tomography. Germline assignment: CDR1 ENHRY and CDR2 SYGVKD. Trimming pared 4 bases from V and 6 bases from J, leaving 13 bases between. The CDR3 has 14 amino acids. The chain recombines TRBV10-3 with TRBJ1-5, with D hard to call. This TCR derives from a man in his late teens or twenties with Graves' hyperthyroidism. The sequenced sample consisted of blood. The CDR3 region has the DNA TGTGCCATCAGTGTAGGAACCCCTGCTCAGCCCCAGCATTTT. Translation gives CAISVGTPAQPQHF.